The 4 T cell receptor beta chains presented below share a single source sample, sequenced in a study of blood T cell repertoires in COVID-19. Assay used: immunoSEQ multiplex PCR; TCRdb lists only in-frame clones, some missing. The sample holds about 150,000 clones, roughly 71% seen once. The sequencing input was peripheral blood. These TCRs come from a woman of 80 years or more with acute or convalescent COVID-19.

This clone has only one observation. This chain links TRBV25-1 with TRBJ2-7; D is ambiguous. Germline V gene lookup returns CDR1 MGHDK and CDR2 SYGVNS. The CDR3 spans 13 residues. V was cut by 1 base and J by 3 bases, with 7 bases left in between. DNA of the CDR3: TGTGCCAGCAGTGAATTTGCAGGCTACGAGCAGTACTTC. Translated: CASSEFAGYEQYF.

CDR3 sequence (DNA): TGTGCCAGCAGTTTTGCCTTTCGCGGTGAAGCTTTCTTT. It yields the protein CASSFAFRGEAFF. The genes are TRBV27 and TRBJ1-1; no clear D gene. The CDR3 is 13 residues long. Germline loops: CDR1 MNHEY, CDR2 SMNVEV (reference sequence). V shed 3 bases and J shed 7 bases, with 12 bases lying between them.

V usage is TRBV28 and J usage is TRBJ1-2; 7 positions match TRBD1. The V segment lost 2 bases and the J segment 5 bases; nucleotides outside the gene matches: 5. Germline CDR1 MDHEN, CDR2 SYDVKM. The CDR3 loop spans 14 amino acids. DNA for the CDR3: TGTGCCAGCAGTTTAAAGGGGGCGCAGTATGGCTACACCTTC. Protein: CASSLKGAQYGYTF.

The chain carries TRBV9 and TRBJ1-1; D is undetermined. Germline V gene data show CDR1 as SGDLS and CDR2 as YYNGEE. Between the trimmed V and J ends, which lost 0 bases and 1 base, there was a span of 7 bases. This CDR3 comprises 14 residues. Here the CDR3 reads CASSVGIQNTEAFF. CDR3 bases: TGTGCCAGCAGCGTAGGTATACAGAACACTGAAGCTTTCTTT.